This T cell receptor (beta chain) was sequenced in a study of OX40 agonist ivuxolimab in advanced cancers. Broadly, across the study: Ivuxolimab was an agonistic, fully human IgG2 monoclonal antibody directed against OX40 (CD134), a costimulatory receptor. Peripheral TCRbeta sequencing was intended to test whether TCR sequence diversity was altered and clonal T-cell expansion was caused by ivuxolimab. Of the approximately 54 dose-escalation patients, hepatocellular carcinoma was present in about 20, melanoma in around 15, renal cell carcinoma in 9 and head and neck cancer in 9. Intravenous ivuxolimab was administered to patients every 2 weeks at six dose levels: 0.01, 0.1, 0.3, 1.5, 3 and 10 mg/kg. The paper reports the monotherapy dose-escalation portion (N of about 56 patients) of the phase I ivuxolimab trial. Partial responses occurred in three dose-escalation patients: two with cutaneous melanoma and one with hepatocellular carcinoma. Prior anti-PD-1, anti-PD-L1 or anti-CTLA-4 therapy was permitted, and checkpoint inhibitors had been received by less than 45% of dose-escalation patients. A male proportion of 82.7% and a mean age of approximately 60 years, ranging from 23 to 79, were recorded for the dose-escalation cohort. Study-wide findings and limitations: At doses of 0.1 to 3.0 mg/kg, clonal expansion of both CD4+ and CD8+ blood T cells was observed from baseline to week 6. The antigen specificity of the peripheral T cells that underwent clonal expansion was not determined. On average, CD8+ T cells showed more expanded clones than CD4+ T cells after ivuxolimab. Low levels of normalized T-cell clonal expansion were also seen in some patients who did not respond. In the 0.1-3.0 mg/kg groups, partial responders had among the lowest normalized peripheral clonal expansion, particularly in CD8+ T cells.

About this clone itself: What this receptor recognizes is not known. No quality values exist for individual bases; no much larger clone is one base distant.

Patients with a history of autoimmune disease or receiving systemic immunosuppression were excluded from the trial. Peripheral blood for TCR sequencing was collected from all dose cohorts at baseline, on cycle 4 day 1, and on cycle 7 day 1. Samples were obtained from an open-label, multicenter, first-in-human phase I dose-escalation trial of ivuxolimab. Adults with locally advanced or metastatic head and neck squamous cell, hepatocellular, melanoma or renal cell carcinoma were enrolled in the trial. Before TCR sequencing, CD4+ T cells and CD8+ T cells were sorted from peripheral blood as separate populations. To sequence the TCRbeta CDR3 region, genomic DNA was isolated from the sorted cells. The immunoSEQ Assay was used for sequencing of TCRbeta CDR3 regions. Sourced from immuneACCESS, this table was stored by TCRdb with only in-frame sequences that have V and J called. A share of the clones is absent; for the studies checked, an unresolved V gene accounts for under half, and the remainder has no known explanation. The sample yields 95,000 to 150,000 clones; roughly nine tenths were counted once. The ten largest clones add up to around 0.55% of the sample.

Trimmed from V: 4 bases; trimmed from J: 0 bases; junction bases lacking a gene match: 13. As encoded in the germline V gene, CDR1 is SGHRS while CDR2 is YFSETQ. CDR3 length: 18 amino acids, cysteine to phenylalanine. Only CDR3 DNA is held: 54 bases, read in frame from base 1. The source of this sequence is an adult with an advanced solid tumor such as melanoma, head and neck, liver or kidney cancer. The chain couples TRBV5-1 to TRBJ2-3, with 8 bases matching TRBD1. Sample: CD4+ or CD8+ T cells sorted from blood, taken in a trial of the OX40 agonist ivuxolimab. The DNA sequence is given as TGCGCCAGCAGCACCCAGGGGGCCTCCCCTTCTAGCACAGATACGCAGTATTTT. It translates to CASSTQGASPSSTDTQYF. The CDR3, completed at both ends by the reference TRBV5-1 and TRBJ2-3 genes, gives the full variable domain KAGVTQTPRYLIKTRGQQVTLSCSPISGHRSVSWYQQTPGQGLQFLFEYFSETQRNKGNFPGRFSGRQFSNSRSEMNVSTLELGDSALYLCASSTQGASPSSTDTQYFGPGTRLTVL.